The 14 T cell receptor beta chains given below trace back to one sample, sequenced in a study of T-cell reconstitution after alpha-beta-depleted transplantation in children. The library targeted TCRbeta and was prepared with unique molecular identifiers. MiXCR, run by TCRdb on the PCR reads, gives a single entry per CDR3 protein. The sample carries more than 120,000 distinct CDR3 sequences, 7.5% to 9% recorded once. The specimen comprised PBMCs, mostly from graft donor cells, sampled 180 days after TCRalphabeta/CD19-depleted stem cell transplant. These receptors were obtained from a female patient aged 2-9 years who had a stem cell transplant for congenital amegakaryocytic thrombocytopenia, so the T cells may come from the graft donor.

This clonotype was seen only a few times. The rearrangement uses TRBV20-1 and TRBJ1-6, with D possibly matching TRBD1 (5 bases). Germline V gives CDR1 DFQATT, CDR2 SNEGSKA (reference sequence). The CDR3 covers 14 residues. Trimming shortened V by 6 bases and J by 9 bases, and 18 bases separated the two germline ends. Here the CDR3 reads CSAGRTPYPSPLHF. The CDR3 DNA reads TGCAGTGCGGGCCGGACACCCTATCCTTCACCCCTCCACTTT.

This clonotype was detected ten times or more. The chain joins TRBV20-1 to TRBJ2-2; D possibly corresponds to TRBD2 (6 bases). The CDR3 extends over 15 amino acids. Germline lookup yields CDR1 DFQATT and CDR2 SNEGSKA (reference sequence). Trimming shortened V by 0 bases and J by 7 bases, and 15 bases separated the two germline ends. CDR3 loop: CSARDLRGGVGELFF. CDR3 bases: TGCAGTGCTAGAGATTTGCGGGGTGGGGTCGGGGAGCTGTTTTTT.

This clonotype was seen repeatedly, ten times or more. The chain has TRBV7-1 and TRBJ2-2; D remains ambiguous. TRBV7-1 carries the ORF label, with uncertain function. V shed 1 base and J shed 2 bases, with 11 bases lying between them. The CDR3 has 16 amino acids. CDR3 nucleotides: TGTGCCAGCAGCTCAGGACTCCTCAGAAACACCGGGGAGCTGTTTTTT. Its translation: CASSSGLLRNTGELFF.

The rearrangement links TRBV6-5 to TRBJ2-3; D is unclear. The V end lost 7 bases, the J end lost 3 bases, and 11 bases lay between the germline ends. The CDR3 length is 13 residues. Germline values: CDR1 MNHEY, CDR2 SVGAGI. CDR3 loop: CASTQPGTDTQYF. The CDR3 DNA reads TGTGCCAGCACCCAACCCGGGACAGATACGCAGTATTTT.

The sample holds many counts of this clonotype. The chain uses TRBV7-2 and TRBJ2-7; the match to TRBD2 covers 8 bases. Germline lookup yields CDR1 SGHTA and CDR2 FQGNSA. There are 14 residues in the CDR3. The trim removed 3 bases at V and 2 bases at J, leaving 3 bases unmatched. CDR3 DNA: TGTGCCAGCAGCTTGCTAGCGGGCCCCTACGAGCAGTACTTC. This codes for CASSLLAGPYEQYF. Full variable domain (outside the CDR3, taken from reference TRBV7-2 and TRBJ2-7): GAGVSQSPSNKVTEKGKDVELRCDPISGHTALYWYRQSLGQGLEFLIYFQGNSAPDKSGLPSDRFSAERTGGSVSTLTIQRTQQEDSAVYLCASSLLAGPYEQYFGPGTRLTVT.

This clonotype was observed a handful of times. The CDR3 loop reads CASSLPGGQPQHF. The CDR3 DNA reads TGTGCCAGCAGCTTACCGGGGGGACAGCCCCAGCATTTT. V usage is TRBV7-8 and J usage is TRBJ1-5, with D tentatively TRBD1 (5 bases). Germline V gene lookup returns CDR1 SGHVS and CDR2 FQNEAQ. The V end lost 2 bases, the J end lost 7 bases, and 9 bases lay between the germline ends. CDR3 size: 13 residues.

Of note for this clonotype: With a much larger clone just one base away, this may be a read error. The chain employs TRBV6-2 or TRBV6-3 and TRBJ2-1; D is unclear. CDR3 length equals 12 residues. The V and J ends lost 7 bases and 0 bases respectively, with 4 bases between them. Germline assignment: CDR1 MNHEY and CDR2 SVGEGT. The CDR3 DNA reads TGTGCCAGCACGCACTCCTACAATGAGCAGTTCTTC. It yields the protein CASTHSYNEQFF.

This clonotype was seen ten or more times. The rearrangement uses TRBV12-3 or TRBV12-4 and TRBJ1-1; 8 bases are a match to TRBD1. The CDR3 contains 15 residues. The J segment lost 3 bases and the V segment lost 5 bases, leaving 8 bases of the junction unmatched. CDR3 region: CASSPTMDRDTEAFF. The CDR3 nucleotides are TGTGCCAGCAGTCCGACGATGGACAGGGACACTGAAGCTTTCTTT.

This clonotype was recorded at least ten times. The V call is TRBV20-1, the J call TRBJ2-5; 8 positions match TRBD1. V trimming: 8 bases; J trimming: 1 base; junction bases outside the gene matches: 6. CDR3 length: 13 amino acids. CDR1 and CDR2 (germline): DFQATT, SNEGSKA (reference sequence). The CDR3 DNA reads TGCAGTTTGGGGACAGGTCCCCAAGAGACCCAGTACTTC. It translates to CSLGTGPQETQYF.

There are a few counts of this clonotype. The rearrangement uses TRBV12-3 or TRBV12-4 and TRBJ2-2; TRBD1 agrees at 7 bases. This CDR3 is built from 17 residues. V lost 7 bases, J lost 0 bases, and 11 bases stayed unmatched. CDR3 residues: CASTFMGQGANTGELFF. In DNA form, the CDR3 reads TGTGCCAGCACTTTTATGGGGCAGGGGGCGAACACCGGGGAGCTGTTTTTT.

This clonotype came up many times. V gene TRBV5-8 combines with J gene TRBJ1-2; maybe TRBD1 (5 bases). Germline CDR1 reads SGHTS; CDR2 reads YDEGEE. The CDR3 consists of 12 residues. Deletions cut 4 bases from V and 8 bases from J, with 12 bases between. The CDR3 protein is CASSPRVWGYTF. The CDR3 DNA is TGTGCCAGCAGCCCCAGGGTGTGGGGCTACACCTTC.

This clonotype has ten or more counts. The chain combines TRBV12-3 or TRBV12-4 with TRBJ2-1, with TRBD2 matching 12 bases. CDR3 size: 22 residues. Trimming at V came to 3 bases and at J to 0 bases, leaving 18 bases not matched to a gene. The CDR3 protein is CASSLARGLAGGPNPSYNEQFF. For the CDR3, the DNA is TGTGCCAGCAGTTTGGCGAGAGGGCTAGCGGGAGGGCCAAATCCCTCCTACAATGAGCAGTTCTTC.

A few counts support this clonotype. The chain carries TRBV19 and TRBJ2-7, with 7 bases fitting TRBD2. The CDR3 sequence is 14 residues long. Germline-derived CDR1 and CDR2 are LNHDA and SQIVND (reference sequence). V dropped 5 bases and J dropped 2; count of bases not matched to a gene: 6. CDR3 residues: CASSARAGAYEQYF. DNA of the CDR3: TGTGCCAGTAGTGCCCGGGCGGGGGCCTACGAGCAGTACTTC.

This clonotype was counted many times. One end of the junction varies from germline; a read error may be responsible. The V gene is TRBV29-1, the J gene TRBJ2-3; possibly TRBD1 for D (6 bases). The germline gives CDR1 SQVTM, CDR2 ANQGSEA. The CDR3 runs to 13 residues. The CDR3 DNA reads TGCAGCGTCGAAGACAGGTACACAGATACGCAGTATTTT. Translating gives CSVEDRYTDTQYF.